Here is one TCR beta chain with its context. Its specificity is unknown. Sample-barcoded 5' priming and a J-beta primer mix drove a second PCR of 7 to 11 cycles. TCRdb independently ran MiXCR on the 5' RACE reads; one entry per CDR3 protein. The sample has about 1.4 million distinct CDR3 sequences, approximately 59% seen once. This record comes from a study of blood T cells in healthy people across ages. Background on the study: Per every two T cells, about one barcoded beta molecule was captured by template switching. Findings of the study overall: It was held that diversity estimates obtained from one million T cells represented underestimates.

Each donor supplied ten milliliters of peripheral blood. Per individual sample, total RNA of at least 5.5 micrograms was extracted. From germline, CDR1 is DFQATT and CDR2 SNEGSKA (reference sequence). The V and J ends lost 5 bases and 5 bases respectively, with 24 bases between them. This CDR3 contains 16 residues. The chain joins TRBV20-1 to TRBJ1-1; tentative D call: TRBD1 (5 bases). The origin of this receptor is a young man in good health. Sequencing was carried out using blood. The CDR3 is CSAYPGKGTKGTEAFF. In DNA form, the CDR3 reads TGCAGTGCTTATCCAGGGAAGGGGACTAAGGGGACTGAAGCTTTCTTT.